Sequencing of this TCR beta chain was carried out in a study of post-analysis software for immune sequencing data. As regards this clonotype: Antigen: not known.

Findings and limits, study-wide: About five TRBV segments, including TRBV5-6, TRBV5-1 and TRBV20-1, were more frequent in patients than controls.

Trimming cost V 0 bases and J 14 bases; bases outside gene matches: 3. The CDR3 is 12 residues long. Germline CDR1 reads SGHRS; CDR2 reads YFSETQ. Unique molecular identifiers were present in the TCR beta cDNA libraries. TCRdb re-called the PCR reads through MiXCR, storing one row per CDR3 protein. This table holds roughly 730,000 distinct CDR3 sequences, 25% to 30% found once. The TCR comes from a girl aged 10-17 years with multiple sclerosis. The gene calls are TRBV5-1 and TRBJ2-1, with 9 bases matching TRBD1. Source material: blood. The CDR3 nucleotides are TGCGCCAGCAGCTTGGACAGGGGGCGTGAGTTCTTC. As protein: CASSLDRGREFF.